This T cell receptor (beta chain) appears in the sequencing data of a study of blood T cell repertoires in COVID-19. Study context: Samples of COVID-19 (acute and convalescent) were obtained from the United States, Italy and Spain.

Note on this clone: Germline and junction disagree at one end, which may indicate a read error.

TCRdb's table, derived via immunoSEQ multiplex PCR, lists solely in-frame clones and lacks some. Found here are just under 20,000 clones, 87% of them singletons; the top ten hold about 8%. Germline lookup yields CDR1 MNHEY and CDR2 SVGAGI. This CDR3 region has 15 residues. This chain uses TRBV6-5 with TRBJ2-1; TRBD2 matches at 9 bases. The sample consisted of peripheral blood. This TCR was sampled from a human donor with active COVID-19. The donor label of this sample is uncertain. The CDR3 here is CASSDSSGAYNEQFF. In nucleotides, the CDR3 is TGTGCCAGCAGTGACTCTAGCGGGGCCTACAATGAGCAGTTCTTC.